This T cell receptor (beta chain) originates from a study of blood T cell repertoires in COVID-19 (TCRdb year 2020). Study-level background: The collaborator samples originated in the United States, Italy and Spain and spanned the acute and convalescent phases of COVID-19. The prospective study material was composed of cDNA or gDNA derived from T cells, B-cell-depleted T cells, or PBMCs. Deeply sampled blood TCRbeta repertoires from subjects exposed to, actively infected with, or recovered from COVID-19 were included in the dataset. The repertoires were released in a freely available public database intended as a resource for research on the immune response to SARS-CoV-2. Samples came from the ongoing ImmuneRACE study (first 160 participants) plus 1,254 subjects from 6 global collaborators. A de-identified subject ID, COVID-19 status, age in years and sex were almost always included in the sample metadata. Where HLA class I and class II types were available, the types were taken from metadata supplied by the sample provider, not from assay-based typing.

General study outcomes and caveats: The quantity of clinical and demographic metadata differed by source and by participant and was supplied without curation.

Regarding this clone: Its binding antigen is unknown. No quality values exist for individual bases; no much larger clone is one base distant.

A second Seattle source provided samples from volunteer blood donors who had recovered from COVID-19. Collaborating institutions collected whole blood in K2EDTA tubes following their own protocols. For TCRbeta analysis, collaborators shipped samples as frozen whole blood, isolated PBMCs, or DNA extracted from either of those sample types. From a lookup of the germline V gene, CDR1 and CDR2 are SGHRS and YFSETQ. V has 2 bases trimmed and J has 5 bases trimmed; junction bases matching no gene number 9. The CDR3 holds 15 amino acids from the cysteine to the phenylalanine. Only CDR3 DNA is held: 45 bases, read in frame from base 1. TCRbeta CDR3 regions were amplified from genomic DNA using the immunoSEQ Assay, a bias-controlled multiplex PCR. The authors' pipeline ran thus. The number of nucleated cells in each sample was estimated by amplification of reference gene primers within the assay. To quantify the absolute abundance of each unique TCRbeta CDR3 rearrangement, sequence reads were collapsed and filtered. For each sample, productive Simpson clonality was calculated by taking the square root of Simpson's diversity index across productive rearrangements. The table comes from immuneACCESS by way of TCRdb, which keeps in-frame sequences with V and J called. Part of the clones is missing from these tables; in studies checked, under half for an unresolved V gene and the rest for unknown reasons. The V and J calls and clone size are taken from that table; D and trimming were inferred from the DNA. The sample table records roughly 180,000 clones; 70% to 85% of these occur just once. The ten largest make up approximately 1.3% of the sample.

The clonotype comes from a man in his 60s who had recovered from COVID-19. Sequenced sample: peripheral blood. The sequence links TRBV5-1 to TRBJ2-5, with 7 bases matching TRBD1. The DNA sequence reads TGCGCCAGCAGCTTCACAGGGGTTTTCGAGGAGACCCAGTACTTC. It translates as CASSFTGVFEETQYF.